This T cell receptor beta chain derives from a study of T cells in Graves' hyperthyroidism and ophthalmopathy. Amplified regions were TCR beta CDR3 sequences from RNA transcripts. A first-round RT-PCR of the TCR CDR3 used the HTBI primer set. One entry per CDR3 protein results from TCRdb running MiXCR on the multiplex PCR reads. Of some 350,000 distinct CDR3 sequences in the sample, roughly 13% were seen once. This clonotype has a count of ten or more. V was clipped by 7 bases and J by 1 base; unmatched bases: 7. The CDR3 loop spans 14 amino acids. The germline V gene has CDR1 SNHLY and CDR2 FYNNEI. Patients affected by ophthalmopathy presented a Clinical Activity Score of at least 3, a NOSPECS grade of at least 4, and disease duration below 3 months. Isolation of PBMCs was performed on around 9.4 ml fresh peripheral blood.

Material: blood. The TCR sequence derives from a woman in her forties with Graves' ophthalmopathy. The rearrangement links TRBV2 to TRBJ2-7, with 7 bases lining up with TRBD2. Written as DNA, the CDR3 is TGTGCCAGCAACTCCCGGACTAGATCCTACGAGCAGTACTTC. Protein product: CASNSRTRSYEQYF.